Following are 23 T cell receptor beta chains from one sample sequenced in a study of response to subunit inactivated influenza vaccine. TCRdb processed the RT-PCR reads anew with MiXCR; each CDR3 protein has one entry. The sample includes some 500,000 distinct CDR3 sequences, 10% to 15% of them seen just once. The sequenced sample was PBMCs from blood, obtained 40 to 50 days after vaccination. The receptors derive from a man aged 50 to 59 who received an inactivated influenza vaccine.

This clonotype was observed a handful of times. The chain is built from TRBV12-3 or TRBV12-4 and TRBJ2-2; 10 bases fit TRBD1. The CDR3 is 15 amino acids. V trimming: 7 bases; J trimming: 7 bases; junction bases outside the gene matches: 9. CDR3 in DNA: TGTGCCAGCACCCCATCCGGGACAGGGGTCGGGGAGCTGTTTTTT. Protein sequence: CASTPSGTGVGELFF.

The genes are TRBV5-1 and TRBJ2-1; no clear D gene. V lost 10 bases to trimming and J lost 5 bases, with 7 bases between them. Germline CDR1 reads SGHRS; CDR2 reads YFSETQ. This CDR3 has 10 residues. The CDR3 DNA reads as TGCGCCGACCGAGACAATGAGCAGTTCTTC. Its protein product is CADRDNEQFF.

The rearrangement uses TRBV5-1 and TRBJ1-2; 10 bases are a match to TRBD1. The CDR3 has 14 residues. The V and J ends lost 3 bases and 8 bases, in that order; junction bases with no gene match: 7. Germline CDR1 reads SGHRS; CDR2 reads YFSETQ. Here the CDR3 DNA reads TGCGCCAGCAGCTGGGGACAGGGGTACGAAGGCTACACCTTC. Protein sequence: CASSWGQGYEGYTF. Filled out from reference TRBV5-1 and TRBJ1-2, the complete variable domain reads KAGVTQTPRYLIKTRGQQVTLSCSPISGHRSVSWYQQTPGQGLQFLFEYFSETQRNKGNFPGRFSGRQFSNSRSEMNVSTLELGDSALYLCASSWGQGYEGYTFGSGTRLTVV.

V is TRBV7-8 and J is TRBJ2-7, with 7 bases aligning to TRBD1. V was pared by 5 bases and J by 0 bases, with 16 bases of the junction left unmatched. Germline lookup yields CDR1 SGHVS and CDR2 FQNEAQ. The CDR3 sequence is 18 residues long. In DNA, the CDR3 is TGTGCCAGCAGCCCGCGCACTGGGACAGCCCGAACCTCCTACGAGCAGTACTTC. This encodes CASSPRTGTARTSYEQYF.

This clonotype has only a few counts. The chain joins TRBV28 to TRBJ2-7; 7 bases line up with TRBD2. The trim removed 3 bases at V and 2 bases at J, leaving 10 bases unmatched. The germline CDR1 and CDR2 sequences are MDHEN and SYDVKM. The CDR3 totals 16 residues. The CDR3 region has the DNA TGTGCCAGCAGTTTTCCGGTGAGCGGGAAAACCTACGAGCAGTACTTC. It is translated as CASSFPVSGKTYEQYF.

This rearrangement joins TRBV5-5 to TRBJ2-7, with TRBD1 matching 7 bases. Germline CDR1 SGHKS, CDR2 YYEKEE (reference sequence). J lost 3 bases, V lost 4 bases, and 4 bases had no gene match. CDR3 length: 13 amino acids. The CDR3 sequence: CASSVRDSYEQYF. For the CDR3, the DNA is TGTGCCAGCAGCGTCCGGGACAGCTACGAGCAGTACTTC. Full variable domain (outside the CDR3, taken from reference TRBV5-5 and TRBJ2-7): DAGVTQSPTHLIKTRGQQVTLRCSPISGHKSVSWYQQVLGQGPQFIFQYYEKEERGRGNFPDRFSARQFPNYSSELNVNALLLGDSALYLCASSVRDSYEQYFGPGTRLTVT.

V is TRBV10-3 and J is TRBJ1-1, with D perhaps TRBD1 (5 bases). Germline loops: CDR1 ENHRY, CDR2 SYGVKD. The length of the CDR3 is 15 residues. Trimming removed 0 bases from V and 3 bases from J, with 11 bases in between. In DNA, the CDR3 is TGTGCCATCAGTGAGTCGATGCAGGGTTACACTGAAGCTTTCTTT. Translation gives CAISESMQGYTEAFF.

The rearrangement links TRBV4-1 to TRBJ2-5; TRBD1 matches 7 bases. V gave up 2 bases and J gave up 2 bases; unmatched junction bases: 8. This CDR3 has 16 residues. Germline lookup yields CDR1 MGHRA and CDR2 YSYEKL. The CDR3, as DNA: TGCGCCAGCAGCCAACCGAGGACAGGCCCGCAAGAGACCCAGTACTTC. Its protein product is CASSQPRTGPQETQYF.

V gene TRBV28 combines with J gene TRBJ1-2; D might be TRBD1 (6 bases). This CDR3 contains 12 residues. Deletions cut 7 bases from V and 2 bases from J, with 8 bases between. Germline V gene lookup returns CDR1 MDHEN and CDR2 SYDVKM. The CDR3 loop is CASNQGNYGYTF. In DNA, the CDR3 is TGTGCCAGCAACCAGGGGAACTATGGCTACACCTTC.

The chain employs TRBV5-1 and TRBJ2-1, with TRBD2 matching over 10 bases. Germline V CDR1 and CDR2: SGHRS, YFSETQ. The CDR3 contains 16 residues. Trimming at V came to 1 base and at J to 5 bases, leaving 6 bases not matched to a gene. In nucleotides, the CDR3 is TGCGCCAGCAGCTTGATGGCTAGCGGGGGTAACAATGAGCAGTTCTTC. Residues: CASSLMASGGNNEQFF.

This clonotype has only a few counts. V gene TRBV6-1 combines with J gene TRBJ2-6, with D perhaps being TRBD1 or TRBD2 (5 bases each). Trimming left V 8 bases short and J 0 bases short, with 11 bases between. This CDR3 has 15 residues. Germline CDR1 and CDR2: MNHNS and SASEGT. The CDR3 DNA sequence: TGTGCCAGCGGCCCAGGGACCTCTGGGGCCAACGTCCTGACTTTC. This sequence encodes CASGPGTSGANVLTF.

The V gene is TRBV12-3 or TRBV12-4, the J gene TRBJ1-1; tentatively, D is TRBD1 (5 bases). This CDR3 contains 15 residues. Deletions cut 3 bases from V and 1 base from J, with 12 bases between. The CDR3 region has the DNA TGTGCCAGCAGTTTTGGGGGAGAACAGAACACTGAAGCTTTCTTT. Residues: CASSFGGEQNTEAFF.

A word on this clonotype: Just one base apart from a much larger clone, this may be a read error. This CDR3 reads CASSPGINYGYTF. The CDR3 nucleotides are TGTGCCAGCAGCCCCGGGATAAACTATGGCTACACCTTC. The V call is TRBV4-2, the J call TRBJ1-2; D remains unclear. V was clipped by 4 bases and J by 2 bases, with 8 bases between them. Germline CDR1 and CDR2: LGHNA and YNFKEQ. The CDR3 sequence is 13 residues long.

The chain links TRBV6-6 to TRBJ2-5; D is perhaps TRBD1 or TRBD2 (5 bases each). The CDR3 length is 13 residues. From germline, CDR1 is MNHNY and CDR2 SVGAGI (reference sequence). V was pared by 6 bases and J by 7 bases, with 15 bases between. The CDR3 here is CASSLGTGATQYF. The CDR3 DNA sequence: TGTGCCAGCAGCCTCGGGACCGGGGCGACCCAGTACTTC.

The rearrangement joins TRBV4-3 to TRBJ2-1; D is possibly TRBD2 (6 bases). Germline V gene sequence: CDR1 LGHNA, CDR2 YSLEER. Between the trimmed V and J ends, which lost 0 bases and 8 bases, there was a span of 17 bases. This CDR3 is built from 16 residues. The CDR3, as DNA: TGCGCCAGCAGCCAAGATATGAGCGGGCCCTGGGATGAGCAGTTCTTC. It codes for CASSQDMSGPWDEQFF.

This clonotype was recorded many times. V is TRBV5-4 and J is TRBJ1-3; D remains ambiguous. Trimming stripped 2 bases from V and 7 bases from J, with 31 bases between. This CDR3 spans 20 amino acids. Germline lookup yields CDR1 SGHNT and CDR2 YYREEE (reference sequence). This chain's CDR3 is CASSFTPRDWTRGTRNTIYF. The DNA for the CDR3 is TGTGCCAGCAGCTTCACCCCCCGTGACTGGACCCGAGGTACACGGAACACCATATATTTT.

This clonotype was counted between two and nine times. This chain uses TRBV10-3 with TRBJ2-3; perhaps TRBD2 as D (6 bases). CDR1 is ENHRY, CDR2 SYGVKD, per germline. This CDR3 is 15 amino acids long. Trimming stripped 4 bases from V and 3 bases from J, with 14 bases between. The CDR3 loop reads CAISGSSGPTDTQYF. The CDR3 DNA reads as TGTGCCATCAGTGGCTCGAGCGGGCCGACAGATACGCAGTATTTT.

The chain recombines TRBV20-1 with TRBJ1-2; D gene uncertain. Germline-derived CDR1 and CDR2 are DFQATT and SNEGSKA (reference sequence). The CDR3 is 13 amino acids. The V end was cut by 3 bases, the J end by 2 bases, with 10 bases between. CDR3 nucleotides: TGCAGTGCTAGGGAGTTCGGGAACTATGGCTACACCTTC. Protein: CSAREFGNYGYTF.

This chain links TRBV4-2 with TRBJ2-7, with 9 bases that match TRBD1. This CDR3 spans 16 amino acids. Trimming took 4 bases from V and 5 from J; bases not matched to a gene: 12. Germline CDR1 reads LGHNA; CDR2 reads YNFKEQ. The CDR3: CASSLSAGQGTNEQYF. The CDR3, as DNA: TGTGCCAGCAGCCTCTCTGCGGGACAGGGTACCAACGAGCAGTACTTC.

In its sample, this clonotype was seen many times. This chain joins TRBV12-3 or TRBV12-4 and TRBJ2-3; 7 bases match TRBD2. This CDR3 is 15 amino acids long. Trimming removed 3 bases from V and 0 bases from J; junction bases left unmatched: 3. This CDR3 is CASSLGGASTDTQYF. Here the CDR3 DNA reads TGTGCCAGCAGTTTGGGAGGGGCTAGCACAGATACGCAGTATTTT.

This clonotype was counted between two and nine times. This chain joins TRBV13 and TRBJ2-1; D might be TRBD2 (5 bases). V was shortened by 2 bases and J by 6 bases, with 17 bases between the two germline ends. The CDR3 is 16 amino acids. Germline V gene data show CDR1 as PRHDT and CDR2 as FYEKMQ (reference sequence). This chain's CDR3 is CASSLNGRAGFNEQFF. CDR3 DNA: TGTGCCAGCAGCTTAAATGGCCGGGCGGGTTTCAATGAGCAGTTCTTC. Looking up the rest from reference TRBV13 and TRBJ2-1 gives the full variable domain: AAGVIQSPRHLIKEKRETATLKCYPIPRHDTVYWYQQGPGQDPQFLISFYEKMQSDKGSIPDRFSAQQFSDYHSELNMSSLELGDSALYFCASSLNGRAGFNEQFFGPGTRLTVL.

This chain joins TRBV20-1 and TRBJ2-5; D might be TRBD1 (5 bases). The CDR3 has 11 residues. Per the germline V gene, CDR1 is DFQATT and CDR2 is SNEGSKA (reference sequence). CDR3 loop: CRAPRAGTQYF. In DNA, the CDR3 is TGCAGAGCCCCCAGGGCCGGGACCCAGTACTTC.

V gene TRBV15 combines with J gene TRBJ2-3; the D gene is possibly TRBD2 (5 bases). Germline CDR1 and CDR2: LNHNV and YYDKDF (reference sequence). The CDR3 length is 15 residues. Trimming stripped 1 base from V and 1 base from J, with 9 bases between. Here the CDR3 DNA reads TGTGCCACCAGCAGAGTGGGAGAGGGCACAGATACGCAGTATTTT. It translates to CATSRVGEGTDTQYF.